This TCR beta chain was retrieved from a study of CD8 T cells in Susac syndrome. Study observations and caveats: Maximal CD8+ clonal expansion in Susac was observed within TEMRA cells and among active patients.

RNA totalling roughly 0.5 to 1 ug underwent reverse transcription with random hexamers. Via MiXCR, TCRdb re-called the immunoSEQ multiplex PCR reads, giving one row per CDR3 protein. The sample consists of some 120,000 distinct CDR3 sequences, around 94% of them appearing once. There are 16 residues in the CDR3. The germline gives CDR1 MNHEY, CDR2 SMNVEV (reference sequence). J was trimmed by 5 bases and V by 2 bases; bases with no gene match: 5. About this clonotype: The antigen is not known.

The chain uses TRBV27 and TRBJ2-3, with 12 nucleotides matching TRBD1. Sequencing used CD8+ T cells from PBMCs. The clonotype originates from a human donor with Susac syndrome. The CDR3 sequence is CASSLGDRGLGDTQYF. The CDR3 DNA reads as TGTGCCAGCAGTTTAGGGGACAGGGGGCTTGGAGATACGCAGTATTTT.